One sample yielded the 23 T cell receptor beta chains listed below, sequenced in a study of sequential checkpoint blockade in melanoma. Here immunoSEQ multiplex PCR was the method, and the copy in TCRdb shows in-frame clones only, minus some. The table lists fewer than 5,500 clones, over 20% of them singletons, with more than 6.5% in the top ten. Described treatment: randomized to nivolumab then ipilimumab (arm A) or the reverse (arm B). The sequencing used tumor tissue (inferred from file names), collected from a patient given nivolumab and ipilimumab in sequence. The receptors derive from a human donor with melanoma.

The table lists this clone with a few counts. The rearrangement links TRBV28 to TRBJ1-4, with D possibly matching TRBD1 (5 bases). Trimming took 7 bases from V and 4 from J, leaving 19 bases between them. The CDR3 has 16 amino acids. Germline loops: CDR1 MDHEN, CDR2 SYDVKM. DNA of the CDR3: TGTGCCAGCACTACACTGTGGGACGAGTATAATGAAAAACTGTTTTTT. This gives the protein CASTTLWDEYNEKLFF.

The V call is TRBV25-1, the J call TRBJ2-7, with D possibly TRBD2 on 6 matching bases. CDR1 MGHDK and CDR2 SYGVNS come from the germline V gene. The V and J ends lost 6 bases and 6 bases respectively, with 12 bases between them. The CDR3 runs 12 residues. For the CDR3, the DNA is TGTGCCAGCAGGGGGAGGCTTGGCGAGCAGTACTTC. Translating gives CASRGRLGEQYF.

This clone has more than one count but fewer than ten. This rearrangement joins TRBV6-8 to TRBJ2-7; TRBD1 matches at 10 bases. V lost 0 bases, J lost 7 bases, and 6 bases stayed unmatched. Germline assignment: CDR1 MNHGY and CDR2 SAAAGT. The CDR3 is 15 residues long. The CDR3, as DNA: TGTGCCAGCAGTTACTCGATGGACAGGGGGAATGAGCAGTACTTC. Its protein product is CASSYSMDRGNEQYF.

In its sample, this clone was seen many times. V is TRBV11-3 and J is TRBJ1-1; no clear D. The CDR3 length is 15 residues. Germline CDR1 SGHNT, CDR2 YENEEA. V shed 1 base and J shed 0 bases, with 9 bases lying between them. The CDR3 here is CASSLGIGMNTEAFF. The CDR3 coding sequence is TGTGCCAGCAGCTTAGGAATAGGGATGAACACTGAAGCTTTCTTT.

In its sample, this clone is medium-sized. The J gene is TRBJ2-5, the V gene TRBV19, with 10 bases aligning to TRBD1. This CDR3 is built from 16 residues. Germline V gene data show CDR1 as LNHDA and CDR2 as SQIVND (reference sequence). V lost 3 bases to trimming and J lost 2 bases; unmatched junction nucleotides: 6. DNA of the CDR3: TGTGCCAGTAGTATCCGGGACAGGGGCATACAAGAGACCCAGTACTTC. Translating gives CASSIRDRGIQETQYF.

This clone was detected a few times. The V and J genes are TRBV6-8 and TRBJ2-7; possibly TRBD1 for D (5 bases). Per germline, CDR1 MNHGY and CDR2 SAAAGT. This CDR3 region has 15 residues. V dropped 0 bases and J dropped 1 base, with 10 bases sitting between them. The CDR3 DNA follows: TGTGCCAGCAGTTACTCAGCAGGGAAGTCCTACGAGCAGTACTTC. This codes for CASSYSAGKSYEQYF.

This clone appeared many times. This chain connects TRBV6-8 to TRBJ1-2; TRBD1 aligns across 12 bases. V trimming: 2 bases; J trimming: 3 bases; junction bases outside the gene matches: 7. Germline V gene sequence: CDR1 MNHGY, CDR2 SAAAGT. The CDR3 covers 17 residues. CDR3 bases: TGTGCCAGCAGTTACCGGGACAGGGGGCCGAGAGACTATGGCTACACCTTC. It is translated as CASSYRDRGPRDYGYTF.

V gene TRBV11-3 combines with J gene TRBJ2-7, with 11 bases matching TRBD2. V shed 4 bases, J shed 2 bases, and the junction held 4 bases outside the gene matches. The germline CDR1 and CDR2 sequences are SGHNT and YENEEA. The CDR3 has 15 residues. CDR3 sequence (DNA): TGTGCCAGCAGCTCTAGCGGGAGGTCTCCCTACGAGCAGTACTTC. Translation gives CASSSSGRSPYEQYF.

This clone occurred a few times. The chain is built from TRBV30 and TRBJ2-3; either TRBD1 or TRBD2 may fit D (6 bases each). V was clipped by 0 bases and J by 4 bases, with 14 bases between them. Germline-derived CDR1 and CDR2 are GTSNPN and SVGIG (reference sequence). The CDR3 totals 15 residues. For the CDR3, the DNA is TGTGCCTGGAGTGTACTGGGGGGCAGGGCAGATACGCAGTATTTT. It specifies CAWSVLGGRADTQYF.

V and J are TRBV30 and TRBJ2-3; 8 positions match TRBD1. The CDR3 is made up of 14 amino acids. CDR1 and CDR2 from the germline V gene are GTSNPN and SVGIG (reference sequence). V dropped 2 bases and J dropped 6; count of bases not matched to a gene: 7. As DNA, the CDR3 is TGTGCCTGGAGTCCCGGACAGGGTAGCGATACGCAGTATTTT. Translation gives CAWSPGQGSDTQYF.

Only a few counts were recorded for this clone. The gene calls are TRBV29-1 and TRBJ2-1; no reliable D call. CDR3 length: 14 residues. Deletions cut 1 base from V and 2 bases from J, with 9 bases between. CDR1 SQVTM and CDR2 ANQGSEA come from the germline V gene. The CDR3 here is CSVEGTPAYNEQFF. CDR3 sequence (DNA): TGCAGCGTTGAAGGTACACCCGCCTACAATGAGCAGTTCTTC.

This clone was picked up many times. The rearrangement uses TRBV11-3 and TRBJ2-5; D is perhaps TRBD2 (6 bases). V was shortened by 5 bases and J by 5 bases, with 15 bases between the two germline ends. Germline assignment: CDR1 SGHNT and CDR2 YENEEA. The CDR3 extends over 14 amino acids. The CDR3 bases are TGTGCCAGCAGCCCCCGGGGGATTGACGAGACCCAGTACTTC. Its translation is CASSPRGIDETQYF.

This clone was seen more than once but under ten times. This chain uses TRBV28 with TRBJ2-7, with 14 bases lining up with TRBD2. The CDR3 runs 16 residues. CDR1 is MDHEN and CDR2 is SYDVKM in the germline V gene. With V trimmed by 5 bases and J by 7 bases, 10 bases remained unmatched. The CDR3 loop is CASSPVPGLAGVEQYF. The CDR3 nucleotides read TGTGCCAGCAGTCCGGTACCGGGACTAGCGGGAGTTGAGCAGTACTTC.

Points on this clone: At one end, the junction sequence differs from germline, possibly due to a read error. The CDR3 loop reads CAISGAYNQPQHF. The CDR3 bases are TGTGCCATCAGTGGGGCCTACAATCAGCCCCAGCATTTT. This chain connects TRBV6-8 to TRBJ1-5; tentative D call: TRBD1 (5 bases). From germline, CDR1 is MNHGY and CDR2 SAAAGT. The CDR3 consists of 13 residues.

V usage is TRBV19 and J usage is TRBJ1-2; possibly TRBD1 for D (5 bases). The CDR3 consists of 13 residues. V was cut by 7 bases and J by 4 bases, with 13 bases left in between. CDR1 LNHDA and CDR2 SQIVND come from the germline V gene (reference sequence). The DNA of the CDR3 is TGTGCCAGTACCGGGGCCCCCTTCTATGGCTACACCTTC. It is translated as CASTGAPFYGYTF.

The V gene is TRBV19, the J gene TRBJ2-1; D ambiguous. This CDR3 is built from 13 residues. Deletions cut 5 bases from V and 10 bases from J, with 15 bases between. CDR1 and CDR2 from the germline V gene are LNHDA and SQIVND (reference sequence). The CDR3 reads CASSHSIGLEQFF. CDR3 DNA: TGTGCCAGTAGTCACTCGATAGGCTTAGAGCAGTTCTTC.

This clone appeared a few times. V usage is TRBV28 and J usage is TRBJ2-2; D assignment may be TRBD1 or TRBD2 (5 bases each). Germline V gene sequence: CDR1 MDHEN, CDR2 SYDVKM. CDR3 length equals 16 residues. The V and J ends lost 7 bases and 0 bases respectively, with 15 bases between them. The CDR3 protein is CASIKAGAANTGELFF. CDR3 nucleotides: TGTGCCAGCATTAAGGCCGGGGCCGCGAACACCGGGGAGCTGTTTTTT. Drawing the rest from reference TRBV28 and TRBJ2-2, the complete variable domain is DVKVTQSSRYLVKRTGEKVFLECVQDMDHENMFWYRQDPGLGLRLIYFSYDVKMKEKGDIPEGYSVSREKKERFSLILESASTNQTSMYLCASIKAGAANTGELFFGEGSRLTVL.

The chain is built from TRBV14 and TRBJ2-3, with 9 bases that match TRBD2. Germline CDR1 SGHDN, CDR2 FVKESK. The CDR3 covers 14 residues. V lost 5 bases to trimming and J lost 4 bases; unmatched junction nucleotides: 4. CDR3 amino acids: CASSIAGAPDTQYF. In nucleotides, the CDR3 is TGTGCCAGCAGCATAGCGGGAGCTCCAGATACGCAGTATTTT.

V is TRBV30 and J is TRBJ1-4; D is possibly TRBD1 (5 bases). CDR1 is GTSNPN and CDR2 is SVGIG in the germline V gene (reference sequence). V shed 4 bases and J shed 7 bases, with 7 bases lying between them. The CDR3 extends over 11 amino acids. The CDR3 region has the DNA TGTGCCTGGATTGGGGGTGAAAAACTGTTTTTT. Amino acid sequence: CAWIGGEKLFF.

Many counts were recorded for this clone. V and J are TRBV11-3 and TRBJ1-2, with D possibly TRBD1 on 5 matching bases. This CDR3 comprises 16 residues. V was shortened by 6 bases and J by 3 bases, with 20 bases between the two germline ends. The germline V gene has CDR1 SGHNT and CDR2 YENEEA. This CDR3 is CASRPDSGVGYYGYTF. In DNA, the CDR3 is TGTGCCAGCAGACCCGATTCGGGGGTCGGCTACTATGGCTACACCTTC.

This clone ranks as medium-sized. The chain carries TRBV6-8 and TRBJ1-5; a weak D match, TRBD1 (6 bases). The V end was cut by 6 bases, the J end by 1 base, with 19 bases between. Germline CDR1 is MNHGY and CDR2 is SAAAGT. The CDR3 contains 17 residues. The CDR3 reads CASRTSRQGMSNQPQHF. CDR3 DNA sequence: TGTGCCAGCAGGACTAGTCGGCAGGGGATGAGCAATCAGCCCCAGCATTTT.

The chain employs TRBV9 and TRBJ2-1, with TRBD2 matching over 10 bases. This CDR3 region has 14 residues. The V and J ends lost 0 bases and 8 bases, in that order; junction bases with no gene match: 2. Germline V lookup: CDR1 SGDLS, CDR2 YYNGEE. CDR3 loop: CASSVVLAGDEQFF. The CDR3 DNA reads TGTGCCAGCAGCGTAGTCCTAGCGGGGGATGAGCAGTTCTTC.

The V and J genes are TRBV6-8 and TRBJ1-4, with 9 bases lining up with TRBD1. The CDR3 runs 16 residues. Germline lookup yields CDR1 MNHGY and CDR2 SAAAGT. J gave up 0 bases and V 4 bases, and 3 bases lay outside the gene matches. The CDR3 protein is CASSWTGDPTNEKLFF. DNA for the CDR3: TGTGCCAGCAGTTGGACAGGGGACCCAACTAATGAAAAACTGTTTTTT.